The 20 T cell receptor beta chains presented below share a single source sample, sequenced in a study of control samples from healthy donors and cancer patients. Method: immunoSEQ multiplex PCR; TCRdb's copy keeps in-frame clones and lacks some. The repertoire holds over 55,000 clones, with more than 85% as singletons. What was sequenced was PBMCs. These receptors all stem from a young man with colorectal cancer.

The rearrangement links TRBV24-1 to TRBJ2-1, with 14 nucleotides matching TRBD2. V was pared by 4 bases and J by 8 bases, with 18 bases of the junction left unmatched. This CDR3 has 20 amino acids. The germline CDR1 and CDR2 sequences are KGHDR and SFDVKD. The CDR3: CATSDQTSGGAFSDPDEQFF. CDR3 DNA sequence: TGTGCCACCAGTGACCAGACTAGCGGGGGGGCCTTCTCCGACCCCGATGAGCAGTTCTTC.

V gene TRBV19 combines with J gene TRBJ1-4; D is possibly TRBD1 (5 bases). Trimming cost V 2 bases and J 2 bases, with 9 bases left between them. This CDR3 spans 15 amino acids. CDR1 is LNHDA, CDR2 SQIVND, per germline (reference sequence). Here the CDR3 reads CASSIRWGTNEKLFF. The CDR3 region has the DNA TGTGCCAGTAGTATAAGATGGGGGACTAATGAAAAACTGTTTTTT.

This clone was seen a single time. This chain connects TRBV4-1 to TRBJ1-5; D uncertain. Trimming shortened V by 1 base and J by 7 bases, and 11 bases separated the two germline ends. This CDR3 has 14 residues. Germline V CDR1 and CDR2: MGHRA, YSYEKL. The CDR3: CASSQGPGNQPQHF. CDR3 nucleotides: TGCGCCAGCAGCCAAGGTCCGGGTAACCAGCCCCAGCATTTT.

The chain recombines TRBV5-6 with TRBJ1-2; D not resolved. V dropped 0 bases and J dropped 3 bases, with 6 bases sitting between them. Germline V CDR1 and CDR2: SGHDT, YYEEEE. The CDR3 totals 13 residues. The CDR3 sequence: CASSLGGYYGYTF. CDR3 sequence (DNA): TGTGCCAGCAGCTTGGGTGGTTACTATGGCTACACCTTC.

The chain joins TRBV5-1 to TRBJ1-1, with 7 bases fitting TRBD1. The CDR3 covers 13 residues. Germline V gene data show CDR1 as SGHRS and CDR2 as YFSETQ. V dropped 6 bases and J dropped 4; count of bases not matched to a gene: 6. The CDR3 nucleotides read TGCGCCAGCACCCGGGGGGACAGCACTGAAGCTTTCTTT. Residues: CASTRGDSTEAFF. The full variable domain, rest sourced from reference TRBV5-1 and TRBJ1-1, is KAGVTQTPRYLIKTRGQQVTLSCSPISGHRSVSWYQQTPGQGLQFLFEYFSETQRNKGNFPGRFSGRQFSNSRSEMNVSTLELGDSALYLCASTRGDSTEAFFGQGTRLTVV.

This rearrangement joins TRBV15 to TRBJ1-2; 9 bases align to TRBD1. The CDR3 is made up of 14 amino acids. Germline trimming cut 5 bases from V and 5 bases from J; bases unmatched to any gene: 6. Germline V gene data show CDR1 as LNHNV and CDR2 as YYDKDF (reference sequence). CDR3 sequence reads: CATSAEQGAYGYTF. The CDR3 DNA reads TGTGCCACCAGCGCAGAACAGGGGGCTTATGGCTACACCTTC.

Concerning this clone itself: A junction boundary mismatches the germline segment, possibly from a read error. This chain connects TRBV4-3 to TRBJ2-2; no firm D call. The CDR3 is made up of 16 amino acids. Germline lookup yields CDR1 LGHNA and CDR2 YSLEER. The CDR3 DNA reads TGCGCCAACAGCCAATCTCCAGACATGAACACCGGGGAGCTGTTTTTT. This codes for CANSQSPDMNTGELFF.

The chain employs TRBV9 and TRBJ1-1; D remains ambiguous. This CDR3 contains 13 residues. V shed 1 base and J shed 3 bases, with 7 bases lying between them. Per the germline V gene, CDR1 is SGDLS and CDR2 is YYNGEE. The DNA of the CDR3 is TGTGCCAGCAGCGTAACCCCGGACACTGAAGCTTTCTTT. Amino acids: CASSVTPDTEAFF. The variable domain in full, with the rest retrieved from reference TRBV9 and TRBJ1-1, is DSGVTQTPKHLITATGQRVTLRCSPRSGDLSVYWYQQSLDQGLQFLIQYYNGEERAKGNILERFSAQQFPDLHSELNLSSLELGDSALYFCASSVTPDTEAFFGQGTRLTVV.

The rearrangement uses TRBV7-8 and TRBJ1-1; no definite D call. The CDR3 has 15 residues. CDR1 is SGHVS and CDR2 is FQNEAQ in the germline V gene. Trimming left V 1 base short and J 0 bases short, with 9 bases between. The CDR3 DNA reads TGTGCCAGCAGCTTAGGTCGGGAAATGAACACTGAAGCTTTCTTT. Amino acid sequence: CASSLGREMNTEAFF.

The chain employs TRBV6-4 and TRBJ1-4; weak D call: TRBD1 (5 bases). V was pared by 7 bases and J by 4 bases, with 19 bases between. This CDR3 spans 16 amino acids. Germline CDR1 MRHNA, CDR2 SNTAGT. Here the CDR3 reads CASILLTGRHNEKLFF. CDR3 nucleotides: TGTGCCAGCATCCTCCTTACGGGACGGCATAATGAAAAACTGTTTTTT.

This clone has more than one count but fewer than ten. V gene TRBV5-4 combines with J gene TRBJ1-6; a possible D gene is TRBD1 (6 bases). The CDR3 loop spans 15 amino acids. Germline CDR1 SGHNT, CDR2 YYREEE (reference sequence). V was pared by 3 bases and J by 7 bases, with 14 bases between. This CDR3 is CASSSYRVENSPLHF. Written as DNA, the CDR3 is TGTGCCAGCAGCTCCTACAGGGTTGAGAATTCACCCCTCCACTTT.

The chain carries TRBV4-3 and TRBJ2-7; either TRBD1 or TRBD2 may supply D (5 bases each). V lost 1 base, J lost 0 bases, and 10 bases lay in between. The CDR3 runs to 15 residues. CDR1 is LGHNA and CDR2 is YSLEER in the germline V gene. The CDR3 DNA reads TGCGCCAGCAGCCAAGCCCGGGGCAGCTCCTACGAGCAGTACTTC. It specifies CASSQARGSSYEQYF.

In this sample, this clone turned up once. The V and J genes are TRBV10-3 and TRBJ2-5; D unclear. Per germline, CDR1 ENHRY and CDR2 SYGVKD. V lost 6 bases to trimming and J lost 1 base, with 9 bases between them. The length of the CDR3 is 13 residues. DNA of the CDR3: TGTGCCATCAGAGGGTTTAGCCAAGAGACCCAGTACTTC. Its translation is CAIRGFSQETQYF.

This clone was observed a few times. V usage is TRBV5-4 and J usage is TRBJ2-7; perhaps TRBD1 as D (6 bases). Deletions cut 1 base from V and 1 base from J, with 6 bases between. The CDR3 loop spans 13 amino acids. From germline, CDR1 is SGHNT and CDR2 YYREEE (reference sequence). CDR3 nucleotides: TGTGCCAGCAGCTTGACAGGGTCCTACGAGCAGTACTTC. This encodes CASSLTGSYEQYF. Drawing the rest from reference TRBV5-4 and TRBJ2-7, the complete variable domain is ETGVTQSPTHLIKTRGQQVTLRCSSQSGHNTVSWYQQALGQGPQFIFQYYREEENGRGNFPPRFSGLQFPNYSSELNVNALELDDSALYLCASSLTGSYEQYFGPGTRLTVT.

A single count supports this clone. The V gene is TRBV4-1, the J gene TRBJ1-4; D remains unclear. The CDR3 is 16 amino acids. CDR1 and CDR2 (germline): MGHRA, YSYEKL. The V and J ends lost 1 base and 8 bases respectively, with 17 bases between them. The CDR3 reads CASSQALDLRREKLFF. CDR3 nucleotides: TGCGCCAGCAGCCAAGCCCTCGACTTGAGGCGAGAAAAACTGTTTTTT.

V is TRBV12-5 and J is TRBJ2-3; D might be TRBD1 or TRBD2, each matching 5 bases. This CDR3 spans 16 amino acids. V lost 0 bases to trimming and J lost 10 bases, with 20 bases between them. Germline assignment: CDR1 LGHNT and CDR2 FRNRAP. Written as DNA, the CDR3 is TGTGCTAGTGGTTTGGTACGCGCTGTCGGGGCAACAGCGCAGTATTTT. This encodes CASGLVRAVGATAQYF. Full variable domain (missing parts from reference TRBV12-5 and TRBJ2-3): DARVTQTPRHKVTEMGQEVTMRCQPILGHNTVFWYRQTMMQGLELLAYFRNRAPLDDSGMPKDRFSAEMPDATLATLKIQPSEPRDSAVYFCASGLVRAVGATAQYFGPGTRLTVL.

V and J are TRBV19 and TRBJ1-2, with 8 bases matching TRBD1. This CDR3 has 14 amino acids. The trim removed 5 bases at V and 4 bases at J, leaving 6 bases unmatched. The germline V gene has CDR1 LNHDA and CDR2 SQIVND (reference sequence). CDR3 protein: CASSRGQGFYGYTF. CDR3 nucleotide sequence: TGTGCCAGTAGTCGCGGACAGGGTTTCTATGGCTACACCTTC.

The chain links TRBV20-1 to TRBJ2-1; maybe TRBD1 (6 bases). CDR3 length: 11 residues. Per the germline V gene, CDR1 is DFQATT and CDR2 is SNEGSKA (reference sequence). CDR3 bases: TGCGCCCTGGACAGTAACAATGAGCAGTTCTTC. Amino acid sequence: CALDSNNEQFF.

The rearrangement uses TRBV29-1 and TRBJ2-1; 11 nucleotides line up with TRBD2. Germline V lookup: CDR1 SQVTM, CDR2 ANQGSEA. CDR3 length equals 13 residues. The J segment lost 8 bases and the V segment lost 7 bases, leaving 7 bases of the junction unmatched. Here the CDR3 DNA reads TGCAGCGCCGTAGCGGGGGGGTGGGATGAGCAGTTCTTC. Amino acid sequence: CSAVAGGWDEQFF.

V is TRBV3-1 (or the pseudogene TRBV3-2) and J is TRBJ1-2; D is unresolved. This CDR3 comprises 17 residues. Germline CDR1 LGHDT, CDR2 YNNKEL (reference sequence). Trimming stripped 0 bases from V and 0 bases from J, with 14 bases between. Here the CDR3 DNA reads TGTGCCAGCAGCCAAGATAGGGAGTGGGATCCTAACTATGGCTACACCTTC. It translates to CASSQDREWDPNYGYTF.